This TCR beta chain derives from a study of T cell changes during pregnancy in multiple sclerosis. V lost 7 bases and J lost 9, with 13 bases in between. Germline V gene data show CDR1 as KGHSH and CDR2 as LQKENI. This CDR3 comprises 12 residues. Sequencing was performed with immunoSEQ multiplex PCR; in TCRdb, only in-frame clones are kept and a portion is missing. Here the sample spans under 60,000 clones, 92% being singletons. The rearrangement links TRBV18 to TRBJ2-1; no clear D. This TCR was sampled from a female donor with multiple sclerosis, enrolled in a pregnancy study. This sample comprised CD4+ T cells from peripheral blood mononuclear cells, obtained after pregnancy. The CDR3 coding sequence is TGTGCCAGCTGCGTCCCTCTAGGTGAGCAGTTCTTC. It translates to CASCVPLGEQFF.